A selection of T cell receptor beta chains follows, all from one sample in a study of OX40 agonist ivuxolimab in advanced cancers. The repertoire was sequenced with immunoSEQ multiplex PCR; TCRdb's copy has only in-frame clones and lacks some. The data hold 65,000 to 95,000 clones, with roughly 83% observed a single time. The specimen comprised CD4+ or CD8+ T cells sorted from blood, sampled in a trial of the OX40 agonist ivuxolimab. These receptors all come from an adult with an advanced solid tumor such as melanoma, head and neck, liver or kidney cancer. The CDR3 runs from the conserved cysteine through the conserved F or W. A D gene is named only where the DNA matches it firmly. Clone size is given for some rows only: seen once, a few or many times, or a class if the clone is expanded.

size,D,J,V,CDR3,DNA
.,.,TRBJ1-4,TRBV5-4,CASSIRGGLGNEKLFF,TGTGCCAGCAGCATAAGAGGGGGACTAGGTAATGAAAAACTGTTTTTT
.,.,TRBJ1-4,TRBV7-8,CASSSPPGRTSNEKLFF,TGTGCCAGCAGCTCCCCCCCGGGACGGACAAGTAATGAAAAACTGTTTTTT
.,.,TRBJ2-5,TRBV5-1,CASSFERKETQYF,TGCGCCAGCAGCTTTGAACGGAAAGAGACCCAGTACTTC
.,.,TRBJ2-2,TRBV29-1,CSVEFNTGELFF,TGCAGCGTTGAGTTTAACACCGGGGAGCTGTTTTTT
medium-sized,.,TRBJ2-1,TRBV4-2,CASSRSGTKYNEQFF,TGTGCCAGCAGCCGATCCGGGACGAAGTACAATGAGCAGTTCTTC
.,.,TRBJ1-2,TRBV7-2,CASSPLIYGYTF,TGTGCCAGCAGCCCCCTCATTTATGGCTACACCTTC
.,.,TRBJ2-2,TRBV18,CASSPDRANTGELFF,TGTGCCAGCTCACCGGATCGGGCGAACACCGGGGAGCTGTTTTTT
.,TRBD1,TRBJ2-7,TRBV5-1,CASSGQTGGYEQYF,TGCGCCAGCAGCGGACAGACAGGGGGCTACGAGCAGTACTTC
.,TRBD2,TRBJ2-1,TRBV5-4,CASSLTTSGSGEQFF,TGTGCCAGCAGCTTGACGACTAGCGGGAGTGGCGAGCAGTTCTTC
.,.,TRBJ1-1,TRBV6-6,CASSPTVGANTEAFF,TGTGCCAGCAGCCCAACCGTGGGGGCGAACACTGAAGCTTTCTTT
.,.,TRBJ2-5,TRBV11-2,CASSLQGGETQYF,TGTGCCAGCAGCTTACAGGGGGGGGAGACCCAGTACTTC
.,.,TRBJ2-3,TRBV5-1,CASSLEGGFTDTQYF,TGCGCCAGCAGCTTGGAGGGGGGGTTCACAGATACGCAGTATTTT